Described below is a single T cell receptor beta chain sequence and its context. Participating donors were healthy, HIV-negative adults free of recent acute infections or vaccinations. Sequenced by immunoSEQ multiplex PCR; TCRdb stores in-frame clones only, minus some. Here the sample spans approximately 500,000 clones, more than 65% being singletons. This record belongs to a study of shared clonotypes between healthy human individuals. This clonotype was obtained from a woman aged 40-49 years in good health. Some clones in this sample may be carry-over from other donors' samples. Material for sequencing was PBMCs.

CDR3 bases: TGTGCCAGCAGCTTCGGCCGTCCGGCAGACAGGGGGCCAGGGTCTGGCTACACCTTC. Protein sequence: CASSFGRPADRGPGSGYTF. This chain uses TRBV7-3 with TRBJ1-2, with 10 bases fitting TRBD1. With V trimmed by 3 bases and J by 7 bases, 20 bases remained unmatched. The length of the CDR3 is 19 residues. Germline values: CDR1 SGHTA, CDR2 FQGTGA.